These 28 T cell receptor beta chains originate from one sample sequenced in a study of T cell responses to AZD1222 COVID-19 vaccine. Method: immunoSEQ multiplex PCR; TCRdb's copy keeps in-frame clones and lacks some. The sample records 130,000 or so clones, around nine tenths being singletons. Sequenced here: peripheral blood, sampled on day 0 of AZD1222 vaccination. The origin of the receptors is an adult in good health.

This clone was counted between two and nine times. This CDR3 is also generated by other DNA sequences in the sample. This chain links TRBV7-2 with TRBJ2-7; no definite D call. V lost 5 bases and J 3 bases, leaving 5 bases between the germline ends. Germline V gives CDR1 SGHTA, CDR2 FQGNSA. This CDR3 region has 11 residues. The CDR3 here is CASSTYYEQYF. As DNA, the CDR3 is TGTGCCAGCAGCACTTACTACGAGCAGTACTTC.

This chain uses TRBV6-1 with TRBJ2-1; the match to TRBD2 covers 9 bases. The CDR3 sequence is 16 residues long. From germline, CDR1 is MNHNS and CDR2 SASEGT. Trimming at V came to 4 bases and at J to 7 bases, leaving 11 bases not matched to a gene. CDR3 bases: TGTGCCAGCAGTGGGACTAGCGCCGGGGGGTGGAATGAGCAGTTCTTC. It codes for CASSGTSAGGWNEQFF.

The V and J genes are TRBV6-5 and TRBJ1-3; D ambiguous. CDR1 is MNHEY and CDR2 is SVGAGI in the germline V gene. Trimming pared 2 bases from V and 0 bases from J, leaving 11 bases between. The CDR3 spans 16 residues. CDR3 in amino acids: CASSYGGGGSGNTIYF. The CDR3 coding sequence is TGTGCCAGCAGTTACGGAGGCGGCGGCTCTGGAAACACCATATATTTT.

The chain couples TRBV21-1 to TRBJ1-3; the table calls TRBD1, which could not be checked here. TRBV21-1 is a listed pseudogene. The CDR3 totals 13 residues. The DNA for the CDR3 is TGTGCCACCTCACAGGGGACTGGAAACACCATATATTTT. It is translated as CATSQGTGNTIYF.

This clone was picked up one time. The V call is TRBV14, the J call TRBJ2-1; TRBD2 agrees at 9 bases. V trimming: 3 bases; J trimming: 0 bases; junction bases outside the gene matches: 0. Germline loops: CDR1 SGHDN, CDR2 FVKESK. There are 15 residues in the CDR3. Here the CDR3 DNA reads TGTGCCAGCAGCCAGACTAGCGGCTCCTACAATGAGCAGTTCTTC. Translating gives CASSQTSGSYNEQFF.

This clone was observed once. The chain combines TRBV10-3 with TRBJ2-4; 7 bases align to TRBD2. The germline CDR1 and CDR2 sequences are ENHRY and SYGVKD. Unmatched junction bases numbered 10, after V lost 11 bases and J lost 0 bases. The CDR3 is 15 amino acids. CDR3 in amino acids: CAAGETVVAKNIQYF. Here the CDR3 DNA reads TGTGCCGCGGGGGAGACAGTCGTAGCCAAAAACATTCAGTACTTC.

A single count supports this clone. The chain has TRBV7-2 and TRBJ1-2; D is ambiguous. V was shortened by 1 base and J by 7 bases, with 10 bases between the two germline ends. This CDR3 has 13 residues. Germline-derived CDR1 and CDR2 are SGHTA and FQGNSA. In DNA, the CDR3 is TGTGCCAGCAGCTTAGGGGTAGGGAGTGGCTACACCTTC. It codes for CASSLGVGSGYTF.

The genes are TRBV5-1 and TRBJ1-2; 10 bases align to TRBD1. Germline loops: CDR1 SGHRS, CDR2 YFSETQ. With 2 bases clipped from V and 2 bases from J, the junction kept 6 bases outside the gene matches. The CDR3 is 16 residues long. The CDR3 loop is CASSLTKTGGNYGYTF. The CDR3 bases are TGCGCCAGCAGCTTAACCAAGACAGGGGGCAACTATGGCTACACCTTC. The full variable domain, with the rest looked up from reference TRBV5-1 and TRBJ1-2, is KAGVTQTPRYLIKTRGQQVTLSCSPISGHRSVSWYQQTPGQGLQFLFEYFSETQRNKGNFPGRFSGRQFSNSRSEMNVSTLELGDSALYLCASSLTKTGGNYGYTFGSGTRLTVV.

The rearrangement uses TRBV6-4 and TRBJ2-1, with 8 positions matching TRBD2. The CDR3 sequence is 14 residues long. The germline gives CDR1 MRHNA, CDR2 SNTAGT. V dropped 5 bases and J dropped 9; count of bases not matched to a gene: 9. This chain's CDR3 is CASSLSLAGSEQFF. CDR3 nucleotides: TGTGCCAGCAGTTTAAGTCTAGCGGGTAGTGAGCAGTTCTTC.

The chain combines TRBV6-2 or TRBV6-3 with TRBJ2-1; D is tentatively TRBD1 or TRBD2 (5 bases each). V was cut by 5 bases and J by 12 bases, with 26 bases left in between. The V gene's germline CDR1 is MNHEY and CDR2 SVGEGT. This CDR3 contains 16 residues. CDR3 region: CASSNPGLGTAHGQFF. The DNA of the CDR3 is TGTGCCAGCAGTAACCCAGGCCTCGGGACGGCTCATGGGCAGTTCTTC.

The CDR3 region has the DNA TGTGCCAGCAGTCCCCCATCAGGTTATGGCTACACCTTC. Encoded protein: CASSPPSGYGYTF. The chain carries TRBV28 and TRBJ1-2; no clear D gene. Germline V CDR1 and CDR2: MDHEN, SYDVKM. This CDR3 is built from 13 residues. V lost 5 bases and J 5 bases, leaving 12 bases between the germline ends.

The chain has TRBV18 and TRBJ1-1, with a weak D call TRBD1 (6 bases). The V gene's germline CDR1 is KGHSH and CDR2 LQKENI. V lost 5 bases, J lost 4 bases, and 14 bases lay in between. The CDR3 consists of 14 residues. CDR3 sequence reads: CASSAQGQATEAFF. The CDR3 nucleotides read TGTGCCAGCTCAGCCCAGGGACAAGCCACTGAAGCTTTCTTT. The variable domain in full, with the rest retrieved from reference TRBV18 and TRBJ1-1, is NAGVMQNPRHLVRRRGQEARLRCSPMKGHSHVYWYRQLPEEGLKFMVYLQKENIIDESGMPKERFSAEFPKEGPSILRIQQVVRGDSAAYFCASSAQGQATEAFFGQGTRLTVV.

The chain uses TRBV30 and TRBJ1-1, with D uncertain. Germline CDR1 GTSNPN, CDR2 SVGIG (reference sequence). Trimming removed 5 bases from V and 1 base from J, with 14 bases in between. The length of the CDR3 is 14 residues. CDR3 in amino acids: CAWLRDIGNTEAFF. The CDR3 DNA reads TGTGCCTGGCTCCGGGATATCGGGAACACTGAAGCTTTCTTT. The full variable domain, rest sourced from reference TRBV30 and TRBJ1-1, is SQTIHQWPATLVQPVGSPLSLECTVEGTSNPNLYWYRQAAGRGLQLLFYSVGIGQISSEVPQNLSASRPQDRQFILSSKKLLLSDSGFYLCAWLRDIGNTEAFFGQGTRLTVV.

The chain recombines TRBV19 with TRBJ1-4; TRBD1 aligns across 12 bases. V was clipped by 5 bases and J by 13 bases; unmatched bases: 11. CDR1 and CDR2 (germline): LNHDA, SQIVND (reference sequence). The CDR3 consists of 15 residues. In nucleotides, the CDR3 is TGTGCCAGTAGTGGTTGGGACAGGGGGCAAGGTGGACTGTTTTTT. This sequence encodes CASSGWDRGQGGLFF.

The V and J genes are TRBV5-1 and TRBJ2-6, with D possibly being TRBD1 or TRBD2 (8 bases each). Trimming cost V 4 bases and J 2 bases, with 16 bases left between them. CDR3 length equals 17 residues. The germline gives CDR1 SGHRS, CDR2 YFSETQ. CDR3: CASSPGQGLAGANVLTF. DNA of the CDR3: TGCGCCAGCAGCCCCGGACAGGGACTAGCTGGGGCCAACGTCCTGACTTTC.

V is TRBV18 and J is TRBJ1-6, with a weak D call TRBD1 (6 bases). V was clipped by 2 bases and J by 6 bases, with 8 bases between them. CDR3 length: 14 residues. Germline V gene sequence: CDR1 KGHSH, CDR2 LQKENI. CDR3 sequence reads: CASSPGQSNSPLHF. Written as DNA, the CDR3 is TGTGCCAGCTCACCAGGACAGAGTAATTCACCCCTCCACTTT.

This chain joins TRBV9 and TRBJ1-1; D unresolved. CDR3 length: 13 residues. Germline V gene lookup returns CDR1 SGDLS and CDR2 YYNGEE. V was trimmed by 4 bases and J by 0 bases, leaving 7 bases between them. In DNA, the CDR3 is TGTGCCAGCAGCCTGACACTGAACACTGAAGCTTTCTTT. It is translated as CASSLTLNTEAFF.

CDR3 sequence (DNA): TGTGCCAGCAGCCCGGACAGCCCCTACGAGCAGTACTTC. Translation gives CASSPDSPYEQYF. The chain is built from TRBV28 and TRBJ2-7; a weak D match, TRBD1 (6 bases). The CDR3 covers 13 residues. The germline gives CDR1 MDHEN, CDR2 SYDVKM. Trimming took off 6 bases at V and 2 bases at J, with 11 bases between the two ends.

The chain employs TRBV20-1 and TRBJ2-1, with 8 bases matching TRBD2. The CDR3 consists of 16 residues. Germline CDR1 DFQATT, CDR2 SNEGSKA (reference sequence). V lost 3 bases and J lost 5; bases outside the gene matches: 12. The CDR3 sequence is CSASLSASGRNNEQFF. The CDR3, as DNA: TGCAGTGCTAGTCTCAGTGCTAGCGGGCGTAACAATGAGCAGTTCTTC.

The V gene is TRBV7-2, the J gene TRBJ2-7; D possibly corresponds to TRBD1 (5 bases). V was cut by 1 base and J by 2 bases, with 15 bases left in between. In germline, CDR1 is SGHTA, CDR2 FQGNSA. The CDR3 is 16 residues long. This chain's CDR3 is CASSLEGSGIPYEQYF. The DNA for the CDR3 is TGTGCCAGCAGCTTAGAGGGGTCGGGCATCCCCTACGAGCAGTACTTC.

The DNA of the CDR3 is TGTGCCAGCAGCCCCGGGGGTGGGATCTATGGCTACACCTTC. Translation: CASSPGGGIYGYTF. The chain joins TRBV7-3 to TRBJ1-2; the D gene is possibly TRBD1 (5 bases). Germline V gene lookup returns CDR1 SGHTA and CDR2 FQGTGA. This CDR3 is built from 14 residues. V lost 5 bases to trimming and J lost 4 bases, with 14 bases between them.

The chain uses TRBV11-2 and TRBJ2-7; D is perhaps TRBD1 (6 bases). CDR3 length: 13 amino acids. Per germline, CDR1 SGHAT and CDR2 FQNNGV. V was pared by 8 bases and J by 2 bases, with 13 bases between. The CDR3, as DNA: TGTGCCAGCGGGACAACTATAACCTACGAGCAGTACTTC. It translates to CASGTTITYEQYF.

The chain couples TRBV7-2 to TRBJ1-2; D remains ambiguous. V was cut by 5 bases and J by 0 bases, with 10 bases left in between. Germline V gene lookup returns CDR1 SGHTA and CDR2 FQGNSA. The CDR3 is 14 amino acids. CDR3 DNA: TGTGCCAGCAGCCCGACGGCAGCTAACTATGGCTACACCTTC. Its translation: CASSPTAANYGYTF.

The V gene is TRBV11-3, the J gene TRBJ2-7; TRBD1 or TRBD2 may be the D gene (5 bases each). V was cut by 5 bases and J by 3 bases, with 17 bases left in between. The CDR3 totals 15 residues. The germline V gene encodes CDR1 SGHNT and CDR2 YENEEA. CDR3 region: CASSITRGRDYEQYF. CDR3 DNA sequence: TGTGCCAGCAGCATCACCCGGGGACGGGACTACGAGCAGTACTTC.

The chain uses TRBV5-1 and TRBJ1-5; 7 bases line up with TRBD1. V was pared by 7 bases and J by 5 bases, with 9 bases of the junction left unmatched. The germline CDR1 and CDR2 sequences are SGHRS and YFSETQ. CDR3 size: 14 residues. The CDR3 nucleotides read TGCGCCAGCTCATGGACAGGCTGGGATCAGCCCCAGCATTTT. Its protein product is CASSWTGWDQPQHF.

The CDR3 nucleotides are TGCGCCAGCAGCTTGGGTCCTAGGGCAGGTGGATTAGAGACCCAGTACTTC. Its translation is CASSLGPRAGGLETQYF. The V call is TRBV5-1, the J call TRBJ2-5; D call uncertain. CDR1 and CDR2 from the germline V gene are SGHRS and YFSETQ. The CDR3 contains 17 residues. V shed 0 bases and J shed 4 bases, with 19 bases lying between them. The variable domain in full, completed from reference TRBV5-1 and TRBJ2-5, reads KAGVTQTPRYLIKTRGQQVTLSCSPISGHRSVSWYQQTPGQGLQFLFEYFSETQRNKGNFPGRFSGRQFSNSRSEMNVSTLELGDSALYLCASSLGPRAGGLETQYFGPGTRLLVL.

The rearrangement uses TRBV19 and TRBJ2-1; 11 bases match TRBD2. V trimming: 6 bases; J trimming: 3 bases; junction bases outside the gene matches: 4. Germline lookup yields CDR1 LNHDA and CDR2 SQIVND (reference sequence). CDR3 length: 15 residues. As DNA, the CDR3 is TGTGCCAGTAGCCCTCTAGCGGGAGGCTACAATGAGCAGTTCTTC. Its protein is CASSPLAGGYNEQFF.

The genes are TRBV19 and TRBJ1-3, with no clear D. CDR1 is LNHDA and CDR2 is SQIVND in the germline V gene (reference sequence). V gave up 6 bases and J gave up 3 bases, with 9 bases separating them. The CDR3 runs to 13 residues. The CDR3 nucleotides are TGTGCCAGTAGGTCCGGGGTTGGAAACACCATATATTTT. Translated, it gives CASRSGVGNTIYF. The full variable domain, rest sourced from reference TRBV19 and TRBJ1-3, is DGGITQSPKYLFRKEGQNVTLSCEQNLNHDAMYWYRQDPGQGLRLIYYSQIVNDFQKGDIAEGYSVSREKKESFPLTVTSAQKNPTAFYLCASRSGVGNTIYFGEGSWLTVV.